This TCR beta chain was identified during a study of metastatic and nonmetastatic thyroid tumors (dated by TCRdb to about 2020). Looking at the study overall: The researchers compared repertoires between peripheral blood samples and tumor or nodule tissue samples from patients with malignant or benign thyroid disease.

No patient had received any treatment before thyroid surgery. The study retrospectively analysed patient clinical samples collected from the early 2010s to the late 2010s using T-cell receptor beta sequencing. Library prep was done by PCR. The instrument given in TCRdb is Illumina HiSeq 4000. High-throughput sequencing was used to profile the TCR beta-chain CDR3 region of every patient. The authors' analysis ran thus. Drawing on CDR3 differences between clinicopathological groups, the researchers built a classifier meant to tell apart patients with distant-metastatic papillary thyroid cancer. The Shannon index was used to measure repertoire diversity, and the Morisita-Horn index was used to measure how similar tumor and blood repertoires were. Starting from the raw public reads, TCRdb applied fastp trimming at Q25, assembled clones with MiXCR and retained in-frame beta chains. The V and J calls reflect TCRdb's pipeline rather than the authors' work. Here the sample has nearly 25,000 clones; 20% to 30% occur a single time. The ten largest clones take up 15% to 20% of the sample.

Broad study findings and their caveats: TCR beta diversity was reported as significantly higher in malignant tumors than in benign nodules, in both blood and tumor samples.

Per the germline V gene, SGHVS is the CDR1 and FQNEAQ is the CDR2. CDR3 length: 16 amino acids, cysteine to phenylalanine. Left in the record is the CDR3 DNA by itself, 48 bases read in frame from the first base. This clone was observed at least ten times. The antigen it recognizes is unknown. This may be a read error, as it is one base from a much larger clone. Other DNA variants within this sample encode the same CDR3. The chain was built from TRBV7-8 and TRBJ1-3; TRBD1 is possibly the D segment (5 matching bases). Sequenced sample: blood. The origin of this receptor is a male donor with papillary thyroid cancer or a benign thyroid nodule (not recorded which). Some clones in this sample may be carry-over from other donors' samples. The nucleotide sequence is TGTGCCAGCAGCTTAGTAGTGGGGCTTGGGGGAAACACCATATACTTT. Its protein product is CASSLVVGLGGNTIYF.